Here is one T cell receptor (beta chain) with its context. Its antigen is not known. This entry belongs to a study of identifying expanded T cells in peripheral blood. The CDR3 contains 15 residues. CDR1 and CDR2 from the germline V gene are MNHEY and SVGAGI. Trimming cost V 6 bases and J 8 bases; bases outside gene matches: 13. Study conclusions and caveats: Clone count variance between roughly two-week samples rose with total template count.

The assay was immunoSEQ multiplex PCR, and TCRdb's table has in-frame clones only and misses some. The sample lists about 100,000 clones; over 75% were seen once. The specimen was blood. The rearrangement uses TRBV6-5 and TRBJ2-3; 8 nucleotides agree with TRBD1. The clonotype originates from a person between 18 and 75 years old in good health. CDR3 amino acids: CASSQTGVRTGTQYF. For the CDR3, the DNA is TGTGCCAGCAGCCAGACAGGGGTTCGGACGGGTACGCAGTATTTT.